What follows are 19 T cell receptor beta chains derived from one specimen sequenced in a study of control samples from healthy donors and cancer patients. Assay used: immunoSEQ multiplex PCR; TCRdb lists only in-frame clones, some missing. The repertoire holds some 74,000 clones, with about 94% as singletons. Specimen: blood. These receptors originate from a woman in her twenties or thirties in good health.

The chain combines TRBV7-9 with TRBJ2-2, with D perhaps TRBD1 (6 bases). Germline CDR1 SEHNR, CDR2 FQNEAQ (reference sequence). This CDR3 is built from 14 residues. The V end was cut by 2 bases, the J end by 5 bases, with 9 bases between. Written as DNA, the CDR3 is TGTGCCAGCAGCTTAATCAGGGGAACCGGGGAGCTGTTTTTT. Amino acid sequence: CASSLIRGTGELFF. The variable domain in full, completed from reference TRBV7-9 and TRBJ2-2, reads DTGVSQNPRHKITKRGQNVTFRCDPISEHNRLYWYRQTLGQGPEFLTYFQNEAQLEKSRLLSDRFSAERPKGSFSTLEIQRTEQGDSAMYLCASSLIRGTGELFFGEGSRLTVL.

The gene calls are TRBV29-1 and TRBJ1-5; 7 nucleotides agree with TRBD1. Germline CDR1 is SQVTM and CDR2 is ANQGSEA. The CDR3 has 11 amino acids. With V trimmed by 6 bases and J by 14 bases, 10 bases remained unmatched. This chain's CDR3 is CSVGDTGTEHF. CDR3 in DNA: TGCAGCGTGGGGGATACCGGGACAGAGCATTTT. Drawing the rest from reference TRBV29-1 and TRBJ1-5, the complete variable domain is SAVISQKPSRDICQRGTSLTIQCQVDSQVTMMFWYRQQPGQSLTLIATANQGSEATYESGFVIDKFPISRPNLTFSTLTVSNMSPEDSSIYLCSVGDTGTEHFGDGTRLSIL.

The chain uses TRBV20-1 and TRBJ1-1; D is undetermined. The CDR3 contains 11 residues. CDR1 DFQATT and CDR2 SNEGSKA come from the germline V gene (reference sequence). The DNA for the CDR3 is TGCAGCGGCTGGGGAGACACTGAAGCTTTCTTT. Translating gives CSGWGDTEAFF.

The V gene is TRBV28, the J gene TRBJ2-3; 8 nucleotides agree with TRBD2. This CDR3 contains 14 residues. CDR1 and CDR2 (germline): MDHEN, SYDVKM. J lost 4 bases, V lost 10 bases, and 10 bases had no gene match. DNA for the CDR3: TGTGCCACGCGGGAGGTCGCAAGGGCAGATACGCAGTATTTT. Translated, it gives CATREVARADTQYF.

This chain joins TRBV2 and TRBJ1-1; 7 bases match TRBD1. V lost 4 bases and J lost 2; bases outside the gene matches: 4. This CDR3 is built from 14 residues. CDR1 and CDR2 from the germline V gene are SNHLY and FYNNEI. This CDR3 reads CASSAGTANTEAFF. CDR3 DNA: TGTGCCAGCAGTGCCGGGACAGCTAACACTGAAGCTTTCTTT.

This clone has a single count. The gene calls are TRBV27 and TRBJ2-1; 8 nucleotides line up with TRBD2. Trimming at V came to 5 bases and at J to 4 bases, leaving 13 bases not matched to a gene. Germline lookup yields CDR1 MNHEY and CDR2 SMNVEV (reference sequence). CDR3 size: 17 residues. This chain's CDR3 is CASSDRGAGGKYNEQFF. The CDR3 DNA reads TGTGCCAGCAGTGACCGAGGTGCGGGGGGAAAATACAATGAGCAGTTCTTC.

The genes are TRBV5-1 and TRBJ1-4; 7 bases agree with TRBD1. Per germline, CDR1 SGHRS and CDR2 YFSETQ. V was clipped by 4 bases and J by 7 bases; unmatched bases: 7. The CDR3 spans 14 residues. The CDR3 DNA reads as TGCGCCAGCAGCATATCCGGGACAGCTGAAAAACTGTTTTTT. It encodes CASSISGTAEKLFF.

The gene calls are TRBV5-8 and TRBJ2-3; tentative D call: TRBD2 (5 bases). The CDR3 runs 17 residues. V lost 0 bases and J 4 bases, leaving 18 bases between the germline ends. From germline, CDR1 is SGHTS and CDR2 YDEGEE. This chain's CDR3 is CASSLGPDGRVPDTQYF. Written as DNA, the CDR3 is TGTGCCAGCAGCTTGGGGCCGGACGGGCGGGTTCCAGATACGCAGTATTTT.

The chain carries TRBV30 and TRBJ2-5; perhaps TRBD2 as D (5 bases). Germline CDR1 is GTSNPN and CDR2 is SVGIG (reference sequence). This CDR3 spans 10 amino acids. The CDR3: CARGPGAQYF. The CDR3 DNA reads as TGTGCACGTGGGCCCGGGGCCCAGTACTTC.

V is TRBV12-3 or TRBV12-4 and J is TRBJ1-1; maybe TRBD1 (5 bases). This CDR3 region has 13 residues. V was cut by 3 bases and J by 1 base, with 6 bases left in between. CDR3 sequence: CASSLTENTEAFF. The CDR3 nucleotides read TGTGCCAGCAGTTTGACAGAGAACACTGAAGCTTTCTTT.

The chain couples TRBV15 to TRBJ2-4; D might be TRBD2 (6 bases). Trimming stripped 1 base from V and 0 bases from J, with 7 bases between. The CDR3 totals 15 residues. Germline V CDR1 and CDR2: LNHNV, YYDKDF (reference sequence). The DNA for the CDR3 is TGTGCCACCAGCAGAGGGGGGGAAGCCAAAAACATTCAGTACTTC. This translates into CATSRGGEAKNIQYF.

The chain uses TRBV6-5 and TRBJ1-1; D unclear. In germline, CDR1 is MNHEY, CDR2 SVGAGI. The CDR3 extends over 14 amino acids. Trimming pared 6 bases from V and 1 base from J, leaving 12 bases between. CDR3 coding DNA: TGTGCCAGCAGGAAAGACCGCCAGAACACTGAAGCTTTCTTT. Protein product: CASRKDRQNTEAFF.

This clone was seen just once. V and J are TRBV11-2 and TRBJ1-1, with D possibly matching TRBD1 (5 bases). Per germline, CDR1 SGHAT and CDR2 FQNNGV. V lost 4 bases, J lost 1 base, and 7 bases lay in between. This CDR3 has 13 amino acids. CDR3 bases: TGTGCCAGCAGCTGGGACCGGAACACTGAAGCTTTCTTT. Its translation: CASSWDRNTEAFF.

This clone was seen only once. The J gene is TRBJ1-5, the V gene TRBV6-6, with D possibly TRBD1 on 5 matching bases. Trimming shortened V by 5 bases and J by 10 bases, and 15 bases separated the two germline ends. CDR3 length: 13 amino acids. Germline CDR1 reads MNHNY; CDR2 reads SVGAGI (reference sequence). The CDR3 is CASSPTRDPPQHF. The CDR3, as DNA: TGTGCCAGCAGTCCTACTAGGGACCCCCCCCAGCATTTT.

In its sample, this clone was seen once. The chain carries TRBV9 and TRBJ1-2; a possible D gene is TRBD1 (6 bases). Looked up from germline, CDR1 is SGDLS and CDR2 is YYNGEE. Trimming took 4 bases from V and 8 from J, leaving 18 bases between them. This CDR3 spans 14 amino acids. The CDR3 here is CASSTPGSQGGYTF. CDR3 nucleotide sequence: TGTGCCAGCAGCACCCCCGGTTCTCAGGGGGGCTACACCTTC.

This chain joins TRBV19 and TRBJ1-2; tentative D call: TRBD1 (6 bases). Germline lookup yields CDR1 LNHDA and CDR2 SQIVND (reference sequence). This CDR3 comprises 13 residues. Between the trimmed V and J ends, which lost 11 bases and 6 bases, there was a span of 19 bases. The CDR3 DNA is TGTGCCGCCAGTTGGGGGGCGCGAGATGGCTACACCTTC. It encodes CAASWGARDGYTF.

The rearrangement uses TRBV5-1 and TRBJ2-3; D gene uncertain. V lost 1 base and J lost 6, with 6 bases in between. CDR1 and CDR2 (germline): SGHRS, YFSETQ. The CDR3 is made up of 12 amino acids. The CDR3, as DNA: TGCGCCAGCAGCTTGTCCCAGGATACGCAGTATTTT. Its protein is CASSLSQDTQYF.

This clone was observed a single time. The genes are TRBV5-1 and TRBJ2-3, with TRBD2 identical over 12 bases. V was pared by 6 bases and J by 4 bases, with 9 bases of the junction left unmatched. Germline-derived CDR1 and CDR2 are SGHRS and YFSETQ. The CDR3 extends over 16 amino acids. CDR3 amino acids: CASKNLAGGLADTQYF. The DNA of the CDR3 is TGCGCCAGCAAAAACCTAGCGGGGGGGCTCGCAGATACGCAGTATTTT.

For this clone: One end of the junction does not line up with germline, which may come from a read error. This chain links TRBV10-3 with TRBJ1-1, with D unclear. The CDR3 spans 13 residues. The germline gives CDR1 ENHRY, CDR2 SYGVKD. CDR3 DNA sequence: TGTGCCATCAGTGTTGGGGTGAACTCTGAAGCTTTCTTT. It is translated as CAISVGVNSEAFF.